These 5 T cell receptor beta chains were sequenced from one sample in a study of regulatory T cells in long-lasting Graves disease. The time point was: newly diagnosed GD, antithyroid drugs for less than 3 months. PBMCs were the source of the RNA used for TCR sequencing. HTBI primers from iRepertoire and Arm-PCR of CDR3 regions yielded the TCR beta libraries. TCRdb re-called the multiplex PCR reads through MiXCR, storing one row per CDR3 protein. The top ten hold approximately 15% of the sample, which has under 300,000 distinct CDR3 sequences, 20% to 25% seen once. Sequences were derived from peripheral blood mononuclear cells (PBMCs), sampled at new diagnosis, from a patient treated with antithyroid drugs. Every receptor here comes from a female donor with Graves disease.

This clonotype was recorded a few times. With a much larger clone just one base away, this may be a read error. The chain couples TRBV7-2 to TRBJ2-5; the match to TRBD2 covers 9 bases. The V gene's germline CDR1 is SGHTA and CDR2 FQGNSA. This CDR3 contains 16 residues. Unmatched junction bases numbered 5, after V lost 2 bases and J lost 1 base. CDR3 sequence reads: CASSLRSGGPQETQYF. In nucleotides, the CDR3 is TGTGCCAGCAGCTTAAGGAGCGGGGGGCCCCAAGAGACCCAGTACTTC.

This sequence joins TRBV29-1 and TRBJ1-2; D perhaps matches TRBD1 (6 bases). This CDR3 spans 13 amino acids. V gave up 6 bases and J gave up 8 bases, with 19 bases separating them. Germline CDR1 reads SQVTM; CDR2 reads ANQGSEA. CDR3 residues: CSVIEQGSRGYTF. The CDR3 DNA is TGCAGCGTGATAGAACAGGGATCGCGCGGCTACACCTTC.

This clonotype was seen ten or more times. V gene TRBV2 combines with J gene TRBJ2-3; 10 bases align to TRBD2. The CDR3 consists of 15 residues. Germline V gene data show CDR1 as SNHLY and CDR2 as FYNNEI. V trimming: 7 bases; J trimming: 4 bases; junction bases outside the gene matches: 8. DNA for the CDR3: TGTGCCAGCACGCTAGGTAGCGGGGGGTCAGATACGCAGTATTTT. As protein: CASTLGSGGSDTQYF.

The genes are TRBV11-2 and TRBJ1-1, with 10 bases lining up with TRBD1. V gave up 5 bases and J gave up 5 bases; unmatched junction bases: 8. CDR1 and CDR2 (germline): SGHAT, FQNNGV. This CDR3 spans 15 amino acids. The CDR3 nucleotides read TGTGCCAGCAGCGACAGGACAGGGGGTATGACTGAAGCTTTCTTT. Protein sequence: CASSDRTGGMTEAFF.

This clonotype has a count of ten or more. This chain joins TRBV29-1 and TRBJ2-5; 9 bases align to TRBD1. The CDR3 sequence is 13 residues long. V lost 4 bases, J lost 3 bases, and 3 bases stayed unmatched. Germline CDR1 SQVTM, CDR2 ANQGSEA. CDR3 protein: CSVAGQGKETQYF. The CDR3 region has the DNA TGCAGCGTTGCGGGACAGGGAAAAGAGACCCAGTACTTC.